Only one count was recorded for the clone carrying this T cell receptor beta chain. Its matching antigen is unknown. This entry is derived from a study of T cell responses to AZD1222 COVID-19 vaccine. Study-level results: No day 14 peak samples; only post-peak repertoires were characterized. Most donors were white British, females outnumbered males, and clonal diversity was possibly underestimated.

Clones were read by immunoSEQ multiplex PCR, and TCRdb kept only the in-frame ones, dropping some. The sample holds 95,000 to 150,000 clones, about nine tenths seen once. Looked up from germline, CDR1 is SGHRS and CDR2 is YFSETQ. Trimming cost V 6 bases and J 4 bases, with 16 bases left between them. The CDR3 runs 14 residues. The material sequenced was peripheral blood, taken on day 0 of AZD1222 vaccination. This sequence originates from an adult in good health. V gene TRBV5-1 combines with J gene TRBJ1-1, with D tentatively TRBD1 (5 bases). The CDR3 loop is CASTYQGSGTEAFF. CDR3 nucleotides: TGCGCCAGCACCTATCAGGGCTCTGGCACTGAAGCTTTCTTT.